The next 13 T cell receptor beta chains were all read from a single sample in a study of T cells in Graves' hyperthyroidism and ophthalmopathy. The TCR beta CDR3 regions underwent amplification using RNA transcripts as the source. The TCR CDR3 first-round RT-PCR relied on the HTBI primer set. Via MiXCR, TCRdb re-called the multiplex PCR reads, giving one row per CDR3 protein. The sample holds some 570,000 distinct CDR3 sequences; under 20% are singletons and the top ten take roughly 18%. The specimen was blood. The receptors derive from a woman between 18 and 30 years old with Graves' ophthalmopathy.

The chain combines TRBV20-1 with TRBJ2-3; 9 bases align to TRBD2. The ends lost 1 base at V and 6 bases at J; junction bases unmatched: 8. Germline values: CDR1 DFQATT, CDR2 SNEGSKA (reference sequence). CDR3 length: 15 amino acids. The CDR3 is CSARGGGRDLDTQYF. CDR3 nucleotides: TGCAGTGCTAGAGGGGGCGGGAGGGATCTTGATACGCAGTATTTT.

This clonotype was observed at least ten times. This rearrangement joins TRBV27 to TRBJ1-5; possible D gene TRBD1, 6 bases. The V end lost 6 bases, the J end lost 6 bases, and 9 bases lay between the germline ends. This CDR3 spans 12 amino acids. Germline V gene data show CDR1 as MNHEY and CDR2 as SMNVEV (reference sequence). CDR3 sequence: CASSARGQPQHF. In DNA form, the CDR3 reads TGTGCCAGCAGCGCCAGGGGTCAGCCCCAGCATTTT.

This clonotype was seen a handful of times. This rearrangement joins TRBV28 to TRBJ2-6, with D maybe TRBD2 (5 bases). This CDR3 has 18 amino acids. Deletions cut 5 bases from V and 0 bases from J, with 17 bases between. The germline CDR1 and CDR2 sequences are MDHEN and SYDVKM. The CDR3 spells CASSPGRDSNSGANVLTF. The CDR3 DNA reads as TGTGCCAGCAGTCCAGGACGGGATTCGAACTCTGGGGCCAACGTCCTGACTTTC. Looking up the rest from reference TRBV28 and TRBJ2-6 gives the full variable domain: DVKVTQSSRYLVKRTGEKVFLECVQDMDHENMFWYRQDPGLGLRLIYFSYDVKMKEKGDIPEGYSVSREKKERFSLILESASTNQTSMYLCASSPGRDSNSGANVLTFGAGSRLTVL.

The sample holds many counts of this clonotype. V gene TRBV20-1 combines with J gene TRBJ2-1; D might be TRBD2 (6 bases). The CDR3 is 15 amino acids. CDR1 and CDR2 from the germline V gene are DFQATT and SNEGSKA (reference sequence). Deletions cut 3 bases from V and 6 bases from J, with 18 bases between. The CDR3 bases are TGCAGTGCTAGGGACCCCGATCGGGGGAGCAATGAGCAGTTCTTC. Its protein is CSARDPDRGSNEQFF.

A few counts support this clonotype. This sequence joins TRBV7-9 and TRBJ1-1; 11 bases are a match to TRBD1. Losses at the gene ends were 5 bases for V and 5 bases for J; bases not matched to a gene: 4. Germline V gives CDR1 SEHNR, CDR2 FQNEAQ (reference sequence). The CDR3 length is 14 residues. CDR3 nucleotide sequence: TGTGCCAGCAGCCCGGGACAGGGGGTAACTGAAGCTTTCTTT. It yields the protein CASSPGQGVTEAFF.

This clonotype has ten or more counts. This chain uses TRBV11-2 with TRBJ2-2, with 8 bases that match TRBD2. The germline CDR1 and CDR2 sequences are SGHAT and FQNNGV. CDR3 length: 16 residues. Germline trimming cut 5 bases from V and 3 bases from J; bases unmatched to any gene: 8. The CDR3 coding sequence is TGTGCCAGCAGCAAAGAAGGGACTAGGTACACCGGGGAGCTGTTTTTT. This gives the protein CASSKEGTRYTGELFF.

This clonotype occurred a few times. A read error is possible here, since a much larger clone lies one base away. This CDR3 reads CAWSELELNEQFF. In DNA form, the CDR3 reads TGTGCCTGGAGTGAGTTAGAGCTCAATGAGCAGTTCTTC. This chain joins TRBV30 and TRBJ2-1; D gene uncertain. The germline CDR1 and CDR2 sequences are GTSNPN and SVGIG (reference sequence). V gave up 1 base and J gave up 6 bases, with 10 bases separating them. The CDR3 sequence is 13 residues long.

This clonotype has a count of ten or more. The V call is TRBV3-1, the J call TRBJ2-5; D gene unclear. V was clipped by 1 base and J by 5 bases, with 5 bases between them. Germline V lookup: CDR1 LGHDT, CDR2 YNNKEL (reference sequence). The CDR3 contains 12 residues. CDR3 sequence (DNA): TGTGCCAGCAGCCAAGGACCGGAGACCCAGTACTTC. This gives the protein CASSQGPETQYF.

The V and J genes are TRBV27 and TRBJ1-2; D might be TRBD1 (5 bases). The CDR3 is made up of 15 amino acids. Trimming removed 7 bases at V and 0 bases at J, with 15 bases between. Germline assignment: CDR1 MNHEY and CDR2 SMNVEV (reference sequence). The CDR3 DNA sequence: TGTGCCAGCACCTCGGGGGTGGGATCTAACTATGGCTACACCTTC. It translates to CASTSGVGSNYGYTF.

This clonotype was detected many times. The rearrangement links TRBV6-1 to TRBJ1-2; D perhaps matches TRBD1 (6 bases). The CDR3 is 16 amino acids. Looked up from germline, CDR1 is MNHNS and CDR2 is SASEGT. Trimming stripped 5 bases from V and 2 bases from J, with 18 bases between. DNA for the CDR3: TGTGCCAGCAGTTACCCGGGACACTCCCTGAACTATGGCTACACCTTC. Its translation: CASSYPGHSLNYGYTF.

At least ten counts were recorded for this clonotype. The rearrangement uses TRBV7-9 and TRBJ2-1; 10 nucleotides line up with TRBD1. Germline V lookup: CDR1 SEHNR, CDR2 FQNEAQ (reference sequence). The CDR3 runs 15 residues. Trimming took 5 bases from V and 4 from J; bases not matched to a gene: 5. In DNA, the CDR3 is TGTGCCAGCAGCATCAGGACAGGGGGTTACAATGAGCAGTTCTTC. Encoded protein: CASSIRTGGYNEQFF.

This clonotype was detected only a few times. A much larger clone lies one base from this, so it may be a read error. The chain recombines TRBV28 with TRBJ2-5, with TRBD2 as a possible D gene (5 bases). The CDR3 consists of 14 residues. In germline, CDR1 is MDHEN, CDR2 SYDVKM. Trimming cost V 3 bases and J 9 bases, with 17 bases left between them. CDR3 bases: TGTGCCAGCAGTTTGGCTCCGGAGGTTGAGGCCCAGTACTTC. Its protein product is CASSLAPEVEAQYF.

In its sample, this clonotype was seen many times. The chain is built from TRBV7-2 and TRBJ2-5; D possibly corresponds to TRBD1 (6 bases). Looked up from germline, CDR1 is SGHTA and CDR2 is FQGNSA. V lost 6 bases to trimming and J lost 1 base, with 6 bases between them. The CDR3 spans 12 residues. CDR3 sequence reads: CASRGGQETQYF. The CDR3 bases are TGTGCCAGCAGAGGGGGCCAAGAGACCCAGTACTTC.